The 5 T cell receptor beta chains presented below share a single source sample, sequenced in a study of human versus mouse CDR3 diversity and MHC coevolution. TCRdb keeps only in-frame clones here, not all; method: immunoSEQ multiplex PCR. The table lists about 81,000 clones, 85% to 95% of them singletons. Sequenced sample: naive CD4+ T cells from blood. The sample's subset: CD45RO-negative CD62L-positive naive CD4 T cells. The receptors come from a person aged 30-69 years in good health.

A single count supports this clone. The rearrangement uses TRBV7-2 and TRBJ1-2; no firm D call. Germline CDR1 reads SGHTA; CDR2 reads FQGNSA. The CDR3 sequence is 12 residues long. V gave up 4 bases and J gave up 8 bases, with 11 bases separating them. The CDR3 is CASSSSARGYTF. The CDR3 DNA reads TGTGCCAGCAGCTCCTCGGCTAGGGGCTACACCTTC.

The J gene is TRBJ2-3, the V gene TRBV7-2; D is possibly TRBD2 (6 bases). V lost 4 bases and J 4 bases, leaving 6 bases between the germline ends. The CDR3 consists of 12 residues. CDR1 is SGHTA, CDR2 FQGNSA, per germline. CDR3 DNA: TGTGCCAGCAGCTCTAGCGCAGATACGCAGTATTTT. As protein: CASSSSADTQYF.

This chain connects TRBV7-3 to TRBJ2-1, with D maybe TRBD1 (6 bases). The CDR3 has 14 residues. The V end lost 3 bases, the J end lost 14 bases, and 20 bases lay between the germline ends. Germline loops: CDR1 SGHTA, CDR2 FQGTGA. DNA of the CDR3: TGTGCCAGCAGCTTCGGACCGGGACAAGGGGATAAGTTCTTC. This encodes CASSFGPGQGDKFF.

The table lists this clone with a count of one. The sample contains more than one DNA sequence encoding this CDR3. This chain joins TRBV11-2 and TRBJ1-1; TRBD1 is a possible D gene (6 bases). The CDR3 loop spans 14 amino acids. CDR1 is SGHAT and CDR2 is FQNNGV in the germline V gene. V dropped 2 bases and J dropped 4 bases, with 11 bases sitting between them. CDR3 bases: TGTGCCAGCAGCTTACTGCAGGGGAGCACTGAAGCTTTCTTT. This sequence encodes CASSLLQGSTEAFF. The whole variable domain, remainder taken from reference TRBV11-2 and TRBJ1-1, is EAGVAQSPRYKIIEKRQSVAFWCNPISGHATLYWYQQILGQGPKLLIQFQNNGVVDDSQLPKDRFSAERLKGVDSTLKIQPAKLEDSAVYLCASSLLQGSTEAFFGQGTRLTVV.

The rearrangement links TRBV28 to TRBJ1-1; D might be TRBD1 (5 bases). The CDR3 runs to 15 residues. V lost 6 bases, J lost 1 base, and 15 bases lay in between. Germline CDR1 and CDR2: MDHEN and SYDVKM. DNA for the CDR3: TGTGCCAGCAGCTCCCTGGGGGGACCGAACACTGAAGCTTTCTTT. Its protein is CASSSLGGPNTEAFF. The full variable domain, its missing parts supplied by reference TRBV28 and TRBJ1-1, is DVKVTQSSRYLVKRTGEKVFLECVQDMDHENMFWYRQDPGLGLRLIYFSYDVKMKEKGDIPEGYSVSREKKERFSLILESASTNQTSMYLCASSSLGGPNTEAFFGQGTRLTVV.